A single sample is the source of the 31 T cell receptor beta chains below, sequenced in a study of response to subunit inactivated influenza vaccine. TCRdb fed the RT-PCR reads into MiXCR, producing one record per CDR3 protein. The sample lists about 500,000 distinct CDR3 sequences, more than 7% occurring once. The sequencing here drew on PBMCs from blood, taken roughly 24 months after vaccination. These receptors were obtained from a man aged 50 to 69 who received an inactivated influenza vaccine.

This clonotype appeared a few times. V and J are TRBV7-2 and TRBJ2-6; no reliable D call. V shed 0 bases and J shed 4 bases, with 7 bases lying between them. The germline V gene has CDR1 SGHTA and CDR2 FQGNSA. CDR3 length: 15 residues. In DNA, the CDR3 is TGTGCCAGCAGCTTAGCGCCGGCCGGGGCCAACGTCCTGACTTTC. Its translation is CASSLAPAGANVLTF.

This clonotype has just a few counts. This chain joins TRBV27 and TRBJ2-1; TRBD1 is a possible D gene (6 bases). Germline V lookup: CDR1 MNHEY, CDR2 SMNVEV (reference sequence). Trimming took 8 bases from V and 7 from J, leaving 21 bases between them. This CDR3 has 15 residues. The CDR3 loop reads CASELTTNQGNEQFF. The CDR3 DNA reads as TGTGCCAGCGAACTTACTACCAATCAGGGGAATGAGCAGTTCTTC.

The J gene is TRBJ1-5, the V gene TRBV11-2; 7 positions agree with TRBD1. The germline gives CDR1 SGHAT, CDR2 FQNNGV. The CDR3 contains 19 residues. The V and J ends lost 1 base and 0 bases, in that order; junction bases with no gene match: 12. For the CDR3, the DNA is TGTGCCAGCAGCTTAGGGGACAGTGGACACCAGTATAGCAATCAGCCCCAGCATTTT. Protein: CASSLGDSGHQYSNQPQHF.

In this sample, this clonotype turned up many times. The rearrangement links TRBV24-1 to TRBJ2-4, with a tentative D call TRBD1 (5 bases). Trimming pared 2 bases from V and 9 bases from J, leaving 13 bases between. The CDR3 contains 14 residues. CDR1 is KGHDR and CDR2 is SFDVKD in the germline V gene. The CDR3 reads CATSDWRRGGIQYF. CDR3 coding DNA: TGTGCCACCAGTGATTGGAGAAGGGGCGGCATTCAGTACTTC.

This clonotype was counted between two and nine times. This chain links TRBV11-2 with TRBJ2-7; 10 bases map to TRBD1. This CDR3 is built from 16 residues. Germline V CDR1 and CDR2: SGHAT, FQNNGV. With 0 bases clipped from V and 4 bases from J, the junction kept 6 bases outside the gene matches. CDR3 region: CASSLEIGTGAYEQYF. CDR3 in DNA: TGTGCCAGCAGCTTAGAAATTGGGACAGGGGCTTACGAGCAGTACTTC.

In this sample, this clonotype turned up many times. The V gene is TRBV20-1, the J gene TRBJ1-6; D is unclear. CDR3 length equals 11 residues. The V gene lost 3 bases and the J gene lost 14 bases, with 11 bases spanning the gap. Per germline, CDR1 DFQATT and CDR2 SNEGSKA (reference sequence). As DNA, the CDR3 is TGCAGTGCTAGTACATCCGGGGCCCTCCACTTT. This translates into CSASTSGALHF.

The chain employs TRBV7-9 and TRBJ2-1; maybe TRBD1 (5 bases). This CDR3 is 16 amino acids long. CDR1 is SEHNR and CDR2 is FQNEAQ in the germline V gene (reference sequence). Trimming shortened V by 2 bases and J by 9 bases, and 20 bases separated the two germline ends. CDR3 in amino acids: CASSLLAGPKFGEQFF. The CDR3 coding sequence is TGTGCCAGCAGCTTACTGGCAGGGCCTAAGTTTGGTGAGCAGTTCTTC.

This clonotype has ten or more counts. The chain recombines TRBV3-1 with TRBJ1-5; possible D gene TRBD1, 5 bases. From germline, CDR1 is LGHDT and CDR2 YNNKEL (reference sequence). V was cut by 4 bases and J by 5 bases, with 12 bases left in between. The CDR3 runs 14 residues. CDR3 sequence reads: CASSPGTADQPQHF. The CDR3 nucleotides are TGTGCCAGCAGCCCCGGGACCGCCGATCAGCCCCAGCATTTT.

The table lists this clonotype with many counts. The rearrangement uses TRBV20-1 and TRBJ2-1; D not certain. The germline V gene has CDR1 DFQATT and CDR2 SNEGSKA (reference sequence). The CDR3 extends over 13 amino acids. The ends were cut back, 3 bases at V and 5 bases at J, with 11 bases in the middle. The CDR3, as DNA: TGCAGTGCTAGGGCTCCGATTAACAATGAGCAGTTCTTC. Protein sequence: CSARAPINNEQFF.

This clonotype was detected only a few times. This chain uses TRBV6-1 with TRBJ2-1; TRBD2 matches at 11 bases. The CDR3 runs 15 residues. Germline loops: CDR1 MNHNS, CDR2 SASEGT. Trimming removed 8 bases from V and 9 bases from J; junction bases left unmatched: 12. The CDR3 DNA sequence: TGTGCCAGCTCATTACTAGCGGGAGTAGTCGGTGAGCAGTTCTTC. This gives the protein CASSLLAGVVGEQFF.

In its sample, this clonotype was seen a few times. The chain recombines TRBV7-9 with TRBJ2-7, with TRBD2 matching 9 bases. The germline CDR1 and CDR2 sequences are SEHNR and FQNEAQ (reference sequence). Trimming at V came to 5 bases and at J to 4 bases, leaving 9 bases not matched to a gene. This CDR3 is 15 amino acids long. In nucleotides, the CDR3 is TGTGCCAGCAGCCCTAATAGCGGGAGAAGGTACGAGCAGTACTTC. The encoded protein is CASSPNSGRRYEQYF.

This clonotype was found a few times. The V and J genes are TRBV6-5 and TRBJ2-7; 7 positions match TRBD2. CDR1 and CDR2 from the germline V gene are MNHEY and SVGAGI. After removal of 6 bases from V and 10 bases from J, the junction contained 6 bases not matched to a gene. The CDR3 has 11 residues. CDR3 nucleotide sequence: TGTGCCAGCAGCCCCGGGACTACTCAGTACTTC. Translation: CASSPGTTQYF.

The gene calls are TRBV25-1 and TRBJ2-7; D gene ambiguous. Deletions cut 3 bases from V and 4 bases from J, with 7 bases between. CDR1 and CDR2 from the germline V gene are MGHDK and SYGVNS. This CDR3 is 12 amino acids long. CDR3 in amino acids: CASSDFSYEQYF. The DNA of the CDR3 is TGTGCCAGCAGTGATTTTTCTTACGAGCAGTACTTC.

This clonotype appeared a few times. The chain employs TRBV18 and TRBJ2-5, with TRBD2 matching over 13 bases. Germline V gene data show CDR1 as KGHSH and CDR2 as LQKENI. This CDR3 is 13 amino acids long. The ends lost 0 bases at V and 11 bases at J; junction bases unmatched: 0. The CDR3, as DNA: TGTGCCAGCTCACCACCGGGACTAGCGGGGCAGTACTTC. Its protein is CASSPPGLAGQYF.

The chain combines TRBV2 with TRBJ2-1; 9 nucleotides align to TRBD2. Germline lookup yields CDR1 SNHLY and CDR2 FYNNEI. The CDR3 is 17 amino acids. V was clipped by 6 bases and J by 0 bases; unmatched bases: 9. In nucleotides, the CDR3 is TGTGCCAGCAGGACACCAACTAGCGGGTTCTCCTACAATGAGCAGTTCTTC. Amino acids: CASRTPTSGFSYNEQFF.

The V call is TRBV6-2 or TRBV6-3, the J call TRBJ2-5; possibly TRBD2 for D (6 bases). CDR1 is MNHEY, CDR2 SVGEGT, per germline. Deletions cut 5 bases from V and 0 bases from J, with 25 bases between. The CDR3 length is 19 residues. CDR3 sequence (DNA): TGTGCCAGCAGTCACCATAGCTGGACGCGGGATGGGGACCAAGAGACCCAGTACTTC. Translation gives CASSHHSWTRDGDQETQYF.

J is TRBJ2-3 and V is TRBV20-1; 9 nucleotides align to TRBD1. There are 15 residues in the CDR3. With V trimmed by 8 bases and J by 3 bases, 12 bases remained unmatched. The germline CDR1 and CDR2 sequences are DFQATT and SNEGSKA (reference sequence). The CDR3 DNA is TGCAGTTCAGAGTCCGGGACAGGGAGGACAGATACGCAGTATTTT. Translated: CSSESGTGRTDTQYF.

This clonotype occurred a few times. The chain links TRBV20-1 to TRBJ1-1; D is uncertain. Germline CDR1 DFQATT, CDR2 SNEGSKA (reference sequence). The CDR3 runs 14 residues. V was shortened by 6 bases and J by 4 bases, with 18 bases between the two germline ends. The CDR3 DNA follows: TGCAGTGCGCGCCGGGTCCTGAGGAGCACTGAAGCTTTCTTT. The encoded protein is CSARRVLRSTEAFF.

The table lists this clonotype with a few counts. This sequence joins TRBV9 and TRBJ1-1, with D possibly matching TRBD1 (5 bases). The V and J ends lost 4 bases and 1 base respectively, with 11 bases between them. Germline V gene lookup returns CDR1 SGDLS and CDR2 YYNGEE. The CDR3 runs 14 residues. The CDR3 is CASSPWGWNTEAFF. The CDR3 bases are TGTGCCAGCAGCCCTTGGGGGTGGAACACTGAAGCTTTCTTT. Looking up the rest from reference TRBV9 and TRBJ1-1 gives the full variable domain: DSGVTQTPKHLITATGQRVTLRCSPRSGDLSVYWYQQSLDQGLQFLIQYYNGEERAKGNILERFSAQQFPDLHSELNLSSLELGDSALYFCASSPWGWNTEAFFGQGTRLTVV.

The CDR3 is CASSKHRELHF. The CDR3 region has the DNA TGTGCCAGCAGTAAACACAGGGAACTCCACTTT. The chain recombines TRBV6-2 or TRBV6-3 with TRBJ1-6, with a tentative D call TRBD1 (6 bases). The germline V and J ends were trimmed by 5 bases and 16 bases, with 12 bases remaining between them. The CDR3 is 11 residues long. Germline CDR1 and CDR2: MNHEY and SVGEGT.

This clonotype has a handful of counts. V gene TRBV5-1 combines with J gene TRBJ2-7; the match to TRBD1 covers 11 bases. The CDR3 contains 14 residues. V lost 5 bases, J lost 5 bases, and 6 bases stayed unmatched. Germline values: CDR1 SGHRS, CDR2 YFSETQ. The CDR3 bases are TGCGCCAGCAGGACCGGGACAGGGGGTAACGAGCAGTACTTC. Protein: CASRTGTGGNEQYF.

The rearrangement uses TRBV6-5 and TRBJ2-6; no firm D call. Trimming removed 3 bases from V and 0 bases from J, with 12 bases in between. The CDR3 spans 17 residues. Germline CDR1 reads MNHEY; CDR2 reads SVGAGI. The chain's CDR3 is CASSYLLGRSGANVLTF. The CDR3 bases are TGTGCCAGCAGTTATCTCTTAGGCCGCTCTGGGGCCAACGTCCTGACTTTC.

The V call is TRBV18, the J call TRBJ2-3, with 9 nucleotides matching TRBD2. CDR3 length equals 18 residues. The V gene's germline CDR1 is KGHSH and CDR2 LQKENI. V dropped 1 base and J dropped 0; count of bases not matched to a gene: 8. The CDR3 sequence is CASSPLGGRALSTDTQYF. CDR3 nucleotides: TGTGCCAGCTCACCACTTGGCGGGAGGGCCCTAAGCACAGATACGCAGTATTTT.

The chain links TRBV12-3 or TRBV12-4 to TRBJ1-2, with D possibly TRBD1 on 6 matching bases. The CDR3 runs 11 residues. Trimming stripped 5 bases from V and 7 bases from J, with 8 bases between. The CDR3 region is CASSTRGGYTF. The CDR3 region has the DNA TGTGCCAGCAGTACCAGGGGTGGCTACACCTTC.

This clonotype was detected ten times or more. The chain carries TRBV7-9 and TRBJ2-7, with D possibly being TRBD2 (6 bases). This CDR3 has 14 residues. The V end was cut by 5 bases, the J end by 4 bases, with 15 bases between. The germline CDR1 and CDR2 sequences are SEHNR and FQNEAQ (reference sequence). The CDR3 DNA is TGTGCCAGCAGCCCCTGGGGGGAGGATTACGAGCAGTACTTC. Translating gives CASSPWGEDYEQYF.

This chain connects TRBV4-1 to TRBJ2-1, with 12 bases identical to TRBD1. The germline V gene has CDR1 MGHRA and CDR2 YSYEKL. With 4 bases clipped from V and 5 bases from J, the junction kept 6 bases outside the gene matches. The CDR3 loop spans 16 amino acids. Written as DNA, the CDR3 is TGCGCCAGCAGCCCACTGGGACAGGGGGCGAACAATGAGCAGTTCTTC. It yields the protein CASSPLGQGANNEQFF.

A few counts support this clonotype. The V and J genes are TRBV6-1 and TRBJ1-5, with a possible D match to TRBD1 (6 bases). Per the germline V gene, CDR1 is MNHNS and CDR2 is SASEGT. This CDR3 comprises 17 residues. V lost 3 bases, J lost 2 bases, and 17 bases lay in between. The CDR3 sequence: CASSEPEGEWGNQPQHF. DNA of the CDR3: TGTGCCAGCAGTGAGCCCGAGGGGGAATGGGGCAATCAGCCCCAGCATTTT.

The rearrangement joins TRBV30 to TRBJ2-1; D may be TRBD2 (6 bases). The germline gives CDR1 GTSNPN, CDR2 SVGIG (reference sequence). CDR3 length: 13 amino acids. Between the trimmed V and J ends, which lost 2 bases and 6 bases, there was a span of 11 bases. The CDR3 coding sequence is TGTGCCTGGAGTCGGGGGTTCGGCAATGAGCAGTTCTTC. The encoded protein is CAWSRGFGNEQFF.

Regarding this clonotype: A read error is possible here, since a much larger clone lies one base away. The chain carries TRBV28 and TRBJ2-3; D is unclear. CDR3 length: 14 amino acids. Trimming removed 6 bases from V and 3 bases from J, with 13 bases in between. Germline V lookup: CDR1 MDHEN, CDR2 SYDVKM. CDR3 coding DNA: TGTGCCAGCAGCCGTTCGGTTGGGACAGATACGCAGTATTTT. It encodes CASSRSVGTDTQYF.

This clonotype was found many times. The DNA for the CDR3 is TGCGCCAGCAGCTTGCCGGGGCTAGCGGGAGGTAATGAGCAGTTCTTC. Protein sequence: CASSLPGLAGGNEQFF. The J gene is TRBJ2-1, the V gene TRBV5-1, with 11 bases matching TRBD2. Looked up from germline, CDR1 is SGHRS and CDR2 is YFSETQ. The CDR3 is 16 amino acids. V was pared by 1 base and J by 7 bases, with 7 bases of the junction left unmatched.

A few counts support this clonotype. A much larger clone is a single base away; this may be a read error. The chain combines TRBV7-9 with TRBJ2-1, with D possibly TRBD1 on 6 matching bases. This CDR3 is built from 15 residues. Trimming shortened V by 5 bases and J by 5 bases, and 16 bases separated the two germline ends. CDR1 is SEHNR, CDR2 FQNEAQ, per germline (reference sequence). Here the CDR3 reads CASSILRDTHNEQFF. CDR3 nucleotide sequence: TGTGCCAGCAGCATCCTCCGGGACACCCACAATGAGCAGTTCTTC.